A selection of T cell receptor beta chains follows, all from one sample in a study of T cell responses to AZD1222 COVID-19 vaccine. Measured with immunoSEQ multiplex PCR; TCRdb has only the in-frame clones, and not every one. This table has over 95,000 clones, 87% appearing once. Sequenced material: peripheral blood, taken on day 0 of AZD1222 vaccination. These TCRs come from an adult in good health. The CDR3 runs from the conserved cysteine through the conserved F or W. Each record gives: D gene, J gene, V gene, clone size, CDR3 protein, CDR3 DNA. D genes are given only for firm matches. A row's size may be missing; if present it is once, few, many or a size class.

d_call: -; j_call: TRBJ1-1; v_call: TRBV6-5; clone_size: -; cdr3_aa: CASSYSFALNTEAFF; cdr3_nt: TGTGCCAGCAGTTACTCGTTTGCACTTAACACTGAAGCTTTCTTT
d_call: -; j_call: TRBJ1-4; v_call: TRBV30; clone_size: -; cdr3_aa: CASQGDARNEKLFF; cdr3_nt: TGTGCCTCCCAGGGCGATGCCCGTAATGAAAAACTGTTTTTT
d_call: TRBD2; j_call: TRBJ2-3; v_call: TRBV5-1; clone_size: -; cdr3_aa: CASSPGLAGLTDTQYF; cdr3_nt: TGCGCCAGCAGCCCGGGACTAGCCGGCCTCACAGATACGCAGTATTTT
d_call: -; j_call: TRBJ2-3; v_call: TRBV6-2/TRBV6-3; clone_size: -; cdr3_aa: CASSRTPPRDTQYF; cdr3_nt: TGTGCCAGCAGCCGAACCCCCCCCCGGGATACGCAGTATTTT
d_call: -; j_call: TRBJ2-3; v_call: TRBV6-2/TRBV6-3; clone_size: -; cdr3_aa: CASSSGNPSTDTQYF; cdr3_nt: TGTGCCAGCAGTTCCGGCAACCCTAGCACAGATACGCAGTATTTT
d_call: -; j_call: TRBJ2-1; v_call: TRBV14; clone_size: -; cdr3_aa: CASSQDLGSYNEQFF; cdr3_nt: TGTGCCAGCAGCCAAGACCTAGGCTCCTACAATGAGCAGTTCTTC
d_call: TRBD1; j_call: TRBJ2-7; v_call: TRBV24-1; clone_size: -; cdr3_aa: CATSETGTGYEQYF; cdr3_nt: TGTGCCACCAGTGAGACCGGGACAGGGTACGAGCAGTACTTC
d_call: TRBD1; j_call: TRBJ1-5; v_call: TRBV19; clone_size: -; cdr3_aa: CASSIAGTAWSNQPQHF; cdr3_nt: TGTGCCAGTAGTATCGCGGGGACAGCCTGGAGCAATCAGCCCCAGCATTTT
d_call: -; j_call: TRBJ1-5; v_call: TRBV28; clone_size: once; cdr3_aa: CATSGGESNQPQHF; cdr3_nt: TGTGCCACGTCGGGGGGCGAAAGTAATCAGCCCCAGCATTTT
d_call: -; j_call: TRBJ1-1; v_call: TRBV7-2; clone_size: few; cdr3_aa: CASSLVQGGTEAFF; cdr3_nt: TGTGCCAGCAGCTTAGTACAGGGAGGCACTGAAGCTTTCTTT
d_call: -; j_call: TRBJ2-7; v_call: TRBV28; clone_size: -; cdr3_aa: CASSSPVGGNRNEQYF; cdr3_nt: TGTGCCAGCAGTTCCCCGGTAGGAGGGAATAGGAACGAGCAGTACTTC
d_call: -; j_call: TRBJ2-5; v_call: TRBV18; clone_size: -; cdr3_aa: CASSPLLDMYF; cdr3_nt: TGTGCCAGCTCACCACTTCTGGACATGTACTTC
d_call: -; j_call: TRBJ2-7; v_call: TRBV19; clone_size: -; cdr3_aa: CASRKLGVDQNYEQYF; cdr3_nt: TGTGCCAGTCGAAAACTGGGAGTAGACCAAAACTACGAGCAGTACTTC
d_call: -; j_call: TRBJ1-3; v_call: TRBV14; clone_size: -; cdr3_aa: CASSQVKGTGNTIYF; cdr3_nt: TGTGCCAGCAGCCAAGTAAAGGGGACTGGAAACACCATATATTTT
d_call: -; j_call: TRBJ2-1; v_call: TRBV28; clone_size: once; cdr3_aa: CASSGDSSSYNEQFF; cdr3_nt: TGTGCCAGCAGTGGGGACTCAAGCTCCTACAATGAGCAGTTCTTC
d_call: TRBD2; j_call: TRBJ2-6; v_call: TRBV4-3; clone_size: -; cdr3_aa: CASSRVASGSYGANVLTF; cdr3_nt: TGCGCCAGCAGCCGAGTGGCTAGCGGGAGTTATGGGGCCAACGTCCTGACTTTC
d_call: -; j_call: TRBJ2-2; v_call: TRBV4-2; clone_size: -; cdr3_aa: CASRGTGITGELFF; cdr3_nt: TGTGCCAGCAGGGGAACAGGCATCACCGGGGAGCTGTTTTTT
d_call: -; j_call: TRBJ2-2; v_call: TRBV12-3/TRBV12-4; clone_size: -; cdr3_aa: CASSLQSTGELFF; cdr3_nt: TGTGCCAGCAGTTTACAAAGCACCGGGGAGCTGTTTTTT
d_call: -; j_call: TRBJ2-7; v_call: TRBV2; clone_size: few; cdr3_aa: CASTLDTRSYEQYF; cdr3_nt: TGTGCCAGCACCTTGGACACCCGATCCTACGAGCAGTACTTC
d_call: -; j_call: TRBJ2-5; v_call: TRBV7-9; clone_size: -; cdr3_aa: CASIVGRAFQETQYF; cdr3_nt: TGTGCCAGCATCGTAGGCAGGGCCTTTCAAGAGACCCAGTACTTC